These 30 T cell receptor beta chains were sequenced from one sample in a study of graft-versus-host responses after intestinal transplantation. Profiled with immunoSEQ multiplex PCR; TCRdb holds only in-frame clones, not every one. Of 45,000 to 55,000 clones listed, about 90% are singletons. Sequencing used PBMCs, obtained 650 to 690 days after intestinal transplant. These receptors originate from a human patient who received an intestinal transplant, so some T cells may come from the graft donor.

The CDR3: CASSKRDSPPGTQYF. The CDR3 bases are TGTGCCAGCAGCAAACGGGACAGCCCGCCGGGTACGCAGTATTTT. V usage is TRBV21-1 and J usage is TRBJ2-3; the table's D call, TRBD1, has no DNA check behind it. TRBV21-1 is a recognized pseudogene. The length of the CDR3 is 15 residues.

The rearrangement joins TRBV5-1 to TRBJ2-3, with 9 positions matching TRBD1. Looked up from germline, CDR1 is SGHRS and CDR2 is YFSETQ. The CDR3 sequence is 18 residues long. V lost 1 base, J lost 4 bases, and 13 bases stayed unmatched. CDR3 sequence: CASSLQTGTGPGADTQYF. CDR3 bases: TGCGCCAGCAGCTTGCAAACCGGGACAGGGCCCGGCGCAGATACGCAGTATTTT.

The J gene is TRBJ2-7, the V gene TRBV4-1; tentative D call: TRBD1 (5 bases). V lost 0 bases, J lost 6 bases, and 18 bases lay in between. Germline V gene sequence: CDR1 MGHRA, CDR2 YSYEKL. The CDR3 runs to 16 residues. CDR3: CASSQDQGRQGGEQYF. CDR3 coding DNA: TGCGCCAGCAGCCAAGATCAAGGGCGGCAGGGTGGCGAGCAGTACTTC.

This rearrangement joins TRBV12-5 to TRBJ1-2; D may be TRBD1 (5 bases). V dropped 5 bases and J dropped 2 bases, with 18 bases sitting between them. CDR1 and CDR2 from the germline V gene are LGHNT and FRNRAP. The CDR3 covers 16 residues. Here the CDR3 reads CASGPHKGAPNYGYTF. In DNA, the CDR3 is TGTGCTAGTGGTCCTCACAAAGGGGCCCCAAACTATGGCTACACCTTC.

CDR3 coding DNA: TGTGCCAGCAGCTCCCATCGGGGAGCGGAGACCCAGTACTTC. It specifies CASSSHRGAETQYF. The chain is built from TRBV7-6 and TRBJ2-5; D is possibly TRBD2 (5 bases). Looked up from germline, CDR1 is SGHVS and CDR2 is FNYEAQ. The germline V and J ends were trimmed by 4 bases and 5 bases, with 14 bases remaining between them. The CDR3 runs 14 residues.

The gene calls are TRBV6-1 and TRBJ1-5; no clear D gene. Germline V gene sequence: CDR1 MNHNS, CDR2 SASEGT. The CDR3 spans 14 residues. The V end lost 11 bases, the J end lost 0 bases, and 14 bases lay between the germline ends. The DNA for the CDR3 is TGTGCCTCCAAGCCGGGATATAGCAATCAGCCCCAGCATTTT. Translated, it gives CASKPGYSNQPQHF.

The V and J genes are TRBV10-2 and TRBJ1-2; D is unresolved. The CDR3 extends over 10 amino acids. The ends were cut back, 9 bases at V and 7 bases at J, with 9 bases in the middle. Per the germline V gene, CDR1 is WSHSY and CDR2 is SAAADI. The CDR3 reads CASGEGGYTF. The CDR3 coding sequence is TGCGCCAGTGGGGAAGGTGGCTACACCTTC.

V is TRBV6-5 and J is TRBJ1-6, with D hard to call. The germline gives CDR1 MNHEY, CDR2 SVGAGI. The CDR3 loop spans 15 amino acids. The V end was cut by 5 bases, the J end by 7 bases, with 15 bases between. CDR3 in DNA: TGTGCCAGCAGTCCCCTCCCTGCCCCGAATTCACCCCTCCACTTT. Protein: CASSPLPAPNSPLHF.

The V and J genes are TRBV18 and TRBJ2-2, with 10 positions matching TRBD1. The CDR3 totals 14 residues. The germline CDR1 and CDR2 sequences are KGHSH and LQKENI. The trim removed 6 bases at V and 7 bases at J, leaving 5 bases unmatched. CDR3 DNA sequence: TGTGCCAGCTCCCCGGGACAGGGGATCGGGGAGCTGTTTTTT. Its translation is CASSPGQGIGELFF.

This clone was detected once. The CDR3 nucleotides are TGTGCCAGTAGTTTCAGGGGTCCCTACAATGAGCAGTTCTTC. Translation gives CASSFRGPYNEQFF. This sequence joins TRBV19 and TRBJ2-1; D is perhaps TRBD1 (6 bases). Germline values: CDR1 LNHDA, CDR2 SQIVND (reference sequence). The CDR3 runs 14 residues. Trimming took 5 bases from V and 2 from J, leaving 10 bases between them. Filled out from reference TRBV19 and TRBJ2-1, the complete variable domain reads DGGITQSPKYLFRKEGQNVTLSCEQNLNHDAMYWYRQDPGQGLRLIYYSQIVNDFQKGDIAEGYSVSREKKESFPLTVTSAQKNPTAFYLCASSFRGPYNEQFFGPGTRLTVL.

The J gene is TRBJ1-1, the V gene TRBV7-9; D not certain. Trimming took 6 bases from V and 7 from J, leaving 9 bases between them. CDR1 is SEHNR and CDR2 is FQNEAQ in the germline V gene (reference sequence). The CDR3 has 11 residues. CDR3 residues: CASRRQSEAFF. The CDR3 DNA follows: TGTGCCAGCAGGAGGCAGAGTGAAGCTTTCTTT.

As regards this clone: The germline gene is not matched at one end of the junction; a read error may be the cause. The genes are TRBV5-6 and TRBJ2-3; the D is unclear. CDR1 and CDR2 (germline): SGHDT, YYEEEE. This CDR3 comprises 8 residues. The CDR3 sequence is CASSPPDF. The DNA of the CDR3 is TGTGCCAGCAGCCCCCCGGATTTT.

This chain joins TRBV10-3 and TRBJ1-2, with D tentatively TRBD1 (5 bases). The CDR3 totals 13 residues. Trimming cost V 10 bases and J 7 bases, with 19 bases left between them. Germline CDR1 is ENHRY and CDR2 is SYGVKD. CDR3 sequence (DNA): TGTGCCACCCCAGGGCGTTGGGGGGGTGGCTACACCTTC. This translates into CATPGRWGGGYTF.

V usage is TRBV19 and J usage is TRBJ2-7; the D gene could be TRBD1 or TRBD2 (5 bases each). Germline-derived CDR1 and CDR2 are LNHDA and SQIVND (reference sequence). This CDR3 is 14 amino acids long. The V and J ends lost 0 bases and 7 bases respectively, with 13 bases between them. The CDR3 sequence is CASSIDLGTGEQYF. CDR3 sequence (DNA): TGTGCCAGTAGTATAGATCTAGGGACCGGAGAGCAGTACTTC.

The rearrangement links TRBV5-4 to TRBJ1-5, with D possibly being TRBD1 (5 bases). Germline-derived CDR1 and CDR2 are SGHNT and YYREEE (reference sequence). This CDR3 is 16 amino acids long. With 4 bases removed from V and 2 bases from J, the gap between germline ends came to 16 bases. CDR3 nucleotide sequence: TGTGCCAGCAGCCCAAGCGGCCGGGGGGGCAATCAGCCCCAGCATTTT. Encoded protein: CASSPSGRGGNQPQHF.

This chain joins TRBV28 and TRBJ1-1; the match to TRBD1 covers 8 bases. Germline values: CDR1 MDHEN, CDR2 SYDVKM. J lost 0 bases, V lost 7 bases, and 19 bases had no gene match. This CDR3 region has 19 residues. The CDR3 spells CASISLGERQGRMNTEAFF. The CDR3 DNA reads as TGTGCCAGCATATCGCTCGGAGAAAGACAGGGGAGGATGAACACTGAAGCTTTCTTT.

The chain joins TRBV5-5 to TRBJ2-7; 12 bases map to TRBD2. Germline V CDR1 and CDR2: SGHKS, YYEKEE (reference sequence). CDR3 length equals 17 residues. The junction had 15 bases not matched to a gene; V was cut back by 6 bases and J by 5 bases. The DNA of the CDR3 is TGTGCCAGCATCCCGGGACTAGCGGGTAACGGTGGGGACGAGCAGTACTTC. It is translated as CASIPGLAGNGGDEQYF.

The CDR3 bases are TGCGCCAGCAGCCAAGCAGGGGACAGCAATCAGCCCCAGCATTTT. This gives the protein CASSQAGDSNQPQHF. The chain joins TRBV4-1 to TRBJ1-5; weak D call: TRBD1 (6 bases). Germline V gene lookup returns CDR1 MGHRA and CDR2 YSYEKL. CDR3 length: 15 residues. The V and J ends lost 1 base and 1 base respectively, with 8 bases between them.

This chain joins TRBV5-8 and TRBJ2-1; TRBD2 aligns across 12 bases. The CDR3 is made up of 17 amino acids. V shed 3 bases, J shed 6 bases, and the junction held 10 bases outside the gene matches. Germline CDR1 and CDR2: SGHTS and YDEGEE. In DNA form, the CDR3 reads TGTGCCAGCAGCTCCGAATCAACTAGCGGGGGGACCAATGAGCAGTTCTTC. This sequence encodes CASSSESTSGGTNEQFF.

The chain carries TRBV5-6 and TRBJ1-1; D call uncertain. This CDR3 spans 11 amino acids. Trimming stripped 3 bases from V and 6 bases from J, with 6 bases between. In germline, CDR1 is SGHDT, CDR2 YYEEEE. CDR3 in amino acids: CASSYQSEAFF. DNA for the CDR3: TGTGCCAGCAGCTACCAGTCTGAAGCTTTCTTT. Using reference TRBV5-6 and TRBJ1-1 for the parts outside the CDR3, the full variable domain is DAGVTQSPTHLIKTRGQQVTLRCSPKSGHDTVSWYQQALGQGPQFIFQYYEEEERQRGNFPDRFSGHQFPNYSSELNVNALLLGDSALYLCASSYQSEAFFGQGTRLTVV.

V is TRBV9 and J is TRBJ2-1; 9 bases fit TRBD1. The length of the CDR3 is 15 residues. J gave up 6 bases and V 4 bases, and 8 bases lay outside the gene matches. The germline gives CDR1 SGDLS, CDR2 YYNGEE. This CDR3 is CASSLRQGGGNEQFF. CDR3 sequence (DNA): TGTGCCAGCAGCTTAAGACAGGGGGGAGGCAATGAGCAGTTCTTC.

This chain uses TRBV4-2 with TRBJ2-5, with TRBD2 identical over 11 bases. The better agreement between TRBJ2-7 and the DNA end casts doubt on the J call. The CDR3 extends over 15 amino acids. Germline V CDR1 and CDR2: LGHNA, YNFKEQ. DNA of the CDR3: TGTGCCAGCAGCCAAGCACTAGCGGGGGCCTACGAGCAGTACTTC. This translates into CASSQALAGAYEQYF.

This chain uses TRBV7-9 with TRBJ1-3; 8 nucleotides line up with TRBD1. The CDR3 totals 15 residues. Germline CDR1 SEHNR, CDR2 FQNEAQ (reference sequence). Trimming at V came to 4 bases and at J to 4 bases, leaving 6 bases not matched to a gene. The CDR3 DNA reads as TGTGCCAGCAGCTCGGACAGGGTGACCGGAAACACCATATATTTT. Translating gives CASSSDRVTGNTIYF.

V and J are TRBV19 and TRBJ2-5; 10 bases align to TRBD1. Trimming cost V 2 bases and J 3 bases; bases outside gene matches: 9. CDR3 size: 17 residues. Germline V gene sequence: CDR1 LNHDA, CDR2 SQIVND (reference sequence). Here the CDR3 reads CASSIIPGQGGKETQYF. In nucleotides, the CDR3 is TGTGCCAGTAGTATAATCCCCGGACAGGGGGGAAAAGAGACCCAGTACTTC.

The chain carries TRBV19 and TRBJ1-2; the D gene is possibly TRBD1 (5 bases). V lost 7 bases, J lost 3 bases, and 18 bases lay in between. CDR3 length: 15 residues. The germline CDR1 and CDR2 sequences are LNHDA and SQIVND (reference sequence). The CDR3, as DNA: TGTGCCAGTACTCCCATCCCGGGACCATACTATGGCTACACCTTC. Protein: CASTPIPGPYYGYTF. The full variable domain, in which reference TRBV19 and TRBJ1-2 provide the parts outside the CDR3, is DGGITQSPKYLFRKEGQNVTLSCEQNLNHDAMYWYRQDPGQGLRLIYYSQIVNDFQKGDIAEGYSVSREKKESFPLTVTSAQKNPTAFYLCASTPIPGPYYGYTFGSGTRLTVV.

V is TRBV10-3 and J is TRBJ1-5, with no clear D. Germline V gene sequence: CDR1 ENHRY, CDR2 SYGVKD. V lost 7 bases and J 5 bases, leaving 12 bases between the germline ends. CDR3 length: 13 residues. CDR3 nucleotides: TGTGCCATCAACGGAGACGTAGATCAGCCCCAGCATTTT. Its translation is CAINGDVDQPQHF.

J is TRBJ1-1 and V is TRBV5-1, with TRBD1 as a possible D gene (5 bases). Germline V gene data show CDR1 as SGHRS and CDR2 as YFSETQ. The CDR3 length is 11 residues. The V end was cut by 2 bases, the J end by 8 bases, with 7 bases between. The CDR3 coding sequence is TGCGCCAGCAGCTTCGGGGGAGAAGCTTTCTTT. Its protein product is CASSFGGEAFF.

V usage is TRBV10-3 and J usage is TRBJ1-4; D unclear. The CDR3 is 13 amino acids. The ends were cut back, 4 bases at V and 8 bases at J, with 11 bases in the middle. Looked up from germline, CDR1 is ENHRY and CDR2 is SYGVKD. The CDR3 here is CAISVRDGEKLFF. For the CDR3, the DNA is TGTGCCATCAGTGTTAGGGATGGGGAAAAACTGTTTTTT.

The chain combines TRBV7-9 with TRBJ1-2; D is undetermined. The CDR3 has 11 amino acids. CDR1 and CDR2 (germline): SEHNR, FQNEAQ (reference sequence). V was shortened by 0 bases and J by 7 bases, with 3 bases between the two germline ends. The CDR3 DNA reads TGTGCCAGCAGCTTAGCGAGTGGCTACACCTTC. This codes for CASSLASGYTF.

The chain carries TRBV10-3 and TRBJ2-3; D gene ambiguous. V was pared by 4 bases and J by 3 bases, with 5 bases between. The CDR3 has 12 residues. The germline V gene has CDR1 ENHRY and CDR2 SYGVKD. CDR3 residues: CAISGRTDTQYF. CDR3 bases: TGTGCCATCAGTGGTAGGACAGATACGCAGTATTTT.